These 18 T cell receptor beta chains originate from one sample sequenced in a study of T cells in Graves' hyperthyroidism and ophthalmopathy (dated by TCRdb to between 2018 and 2021). The library was built by means of multiplex PCR. Sequencing instrument: Illumina HiSeq 2000. The TCR beta CDR3 regions were amplified from RNA transcripts. For the first round of RT-PCR on the TCR CDR3, the HTBI primer set was used together with the Qiagen OneStep RT-PCR kit. In-frame beta chains were kept once TCRdb had trimmed the public reads at Q25 with fastp and called clones with MiXCR. Entries are consolidated by CDR3 protein sequence, retaining the most common genes and DNA. This sample lists about 680,000 distinct CDR3 sequences; about 35% were detected once. Roughly 31% of the sample is in the top ten clones. The sequencing sample was made of blood. Receptors originate from a woman between 35 and 50 years old with Graves' hyperthyroidism.

To note about this clonotype: With a much larger clone just one base away, this may be a read error. J is TRBJ1-1 and V is TRBV29-1, with no clear D. This CDR3 contains 12 residues. The V gene lost 4 bases and the J gene lost 3 bases, with 9 bases spanning the gap. Germline CDR1 is SQVTM and CDR2 is ANQGSEA. The chain's CDR3 is CSVASDYTEAFF. The DNA of the CDR3 is TGCAGCGTTGCTTCGGATTACACTGAAGCTTTCTTT.

The J gene is TRBJ1-5, the V gene TRBV7-9; the D is unclear. The CDR3 loop spans 15 amino acids. V gave up 2 bases and J gave up 0 bases, with 8 bases separating them. The germline CDR1 and CDR2 sequences are SEHNR and FQNEAQ (reference sequence). For the CDR3, the DNA is TGTGCCAGCAGCTTAATGGACGGTAGCAATCAGCCCCAGCATTTT. Translating gives CASSLMDGSNQPQHF. Full variable domain (missing parts from reference TRBV7-9 and TRBJ1-5): DTGVSQNPRHKITKRGQNVTFRCDPISEHNRLYWYRQTLGQGPEFLTYFQNEAQLEKSRLLSDRFSAERPKGSFSTLEIQRTEQGDSAMYLCASSLMDGSNQPQHFGDGTRLSIL.

This clonotype was seen many times. The V and J genes are TRBV5-1 and TRBJ2-7; D gene unclear. Germline V gene data show CDR1 as SGHRS and CDR2 as YFSETQ. The V end lost 4 bases, the J end lost 4 bases, and 15 bases lay between the germline ends. The CDR3 length is 14 residues. CDR3 nucleotides: TGCGCCAGCAGCCACACCGGGCCAGCGTACGAGCAGTACTTC. Its translation: CASSHTGPAYEQYF. The whole variable domain, remainder taken from reference TRBV5-1 and TRBJ2-7, is KAGVTQTPRYLIKTRGQQVTLSCSPISGHRSVSWYQQTPGQGLQFLFEYFSETQRNKGNFPGRFSGRQFSNSRSEMNVSTLELGDSALYLCASSHTGPAYEQYFGPGTRLTVT.

This rearrangement joins TRBV10-3 to TRBJ1-4, with unresolved D. Trimming left V 6 bases short and J 8 bases short, with 19 bases between. In germline, CDR1 is ENHRY, CDR2 SYGVKD. This CDR3 has 15 residues. The CDR3 sequence: CAISREGTEREKLFF. In DNA form, the CDR3 reads TGTGCCATCAGCAGAGAGGGAACCGAGCGCGAAAAACTGTTTTTT.

This clonotype was recorded many times. This sequence joins TRBV15 and TRBJ1-2; tentative D call: TRBD1 (6 bases). Between the trimmed V and J ends, which lost 1 base and 8 bases, there was a span of 23 bases. The CDR3 loop spans 17 amino acids. Germline V gene lookup returns CDR1 LNHNV and CDR2 YYDKDF (reference sequence). The CDR3 DNA reads as TGTGCCACCAGCAGAGCCAGTTGGGGGGGCCGGAATGAGGGCTACACCTTC. Its translation is CATSRASWGGRNEGYTF.

Many counts were recorded for this clonotype. This chain links TRBV7-2 with TRBJ2-7; 7 bases align to TRBD2. The CDR3 length is 15 residues. Trimming at V came to 2 bases and at J to 0 bases, leaving 4 bases not matched to a gene. The V gene's germline CDR1 is SGHTA and CDR2 FQGNSA. The CDR3 DNA reads TGTGCCAGCAGCTTATATACGGGGGGCTCCTACGAGCAGTACTTC. Protein sequence: CASSLYTGGSYEQYF.

This clonotype was seen at least ten times. The chain couples TRBV19 to TRBJ1-6, with D possibly being TRBD1 (5 bases). Germline CDR1 reads LNHDA; CDR2 reads SQIVND (reference sequence). The CDR3 loop spans 14 amino acids. V lost 5 bases and J 6 bases, leaving 11 bases between the germline ends. CDR3 region: CASSSDSVNSPLHF. The CDR3 DNA follows: TGTGCCAGTAGTTCAGACAGCGTTAATTCACCCCTCCACTTT.

There are a few counts of this clonotype. V is TRBV7-9 and J is TRBJ1-2; D gene ambiguous. Germline CDR1 SEHNR, CDR2 FQNEAQ (reference sequence). The CDR3 extends over 13 amino acids. V dropped 6 bases and J dropped 4 bases, with 12 bases sitting between them. CDR3 in DNA: TGTGCCAGCAGTTGGGGTGTCGGCTATGGCTACACCTTC. Amino acids: CASSWGVGYGYTF.

This clonotype was seen a handful of times. V usage is TRBV7-9 and J usage is TRBJ2-7; TRBD1 matches 8 bases. The CDR3 runs 15 residues. CDR1 is SEHNR, CDR2 FQNEAQ, per germline (reference sequence). Trimming removed 6 bases from V and 3 bases from J; junction bases left unmatched: 10. DNA of the CDR3: TGTGCCAGCAGTTACACCGGACAGGGTAGCTACGAGCAGTACTTC. It codes for CASSYTGQGSYEQYF.

In regard to this clonotype: This may be a read error: a much more frequent sequence differs by one nucleotide. The CDR3 spells CASSVGPPGTGDTIYF. In nucleotides, the CDR3 is TGTGCCAGCAGCGTAGGCCCCCCAGGGACTGGAGACACCATATATTTT. V is TRBV9 and J is TRBJ1-3, with D perhaps matching TRBD1 (5 bases). This CDR3 comprises 16 residues. Germline V gene sequence: CDR1 SGDLS, CDR2 YYNGEE.

The chain is built from TRBV3-1 and TRBJ2-7, with D possibly matching TRBD1 (5 bases). The CDR3 is 14 amino acids. The germline gives CDR1 LGHDT, CDR2 YNNKEL (reference sequence). The germline V and J ends were trimmed by 4 bases and 3 bases, with 13 bases remaining between them. Written as DNA, the CDR3 is TGTGCCAGCAGCCCGTATGGGGCAGGCTACGAGCAGTACTTC. Encoded protein: CASSPYGAGYEQYF.

V and J are TRBV12-3 or TRBV12-4 and TRBJ1-5, with D possibly being TRBD1 (5 bases). Trimming took off 7 bases at V and 4 bases at J, with 14 bases between the two ends. The CDR3 sequence is 14 residues long. The CDR3 here is CASTPGQQNQPQHF. The CDR3 bases are TGTGCCAGCACCCCGGGGCAGCAGAATCAGCCCCAGCATTTT.

The V and J genes are TRBV12-3 or TRBV12-4 and TRBJ1-3; no clear D gene. The CDR3 length is 14 residues. V lost 4 bases, J lost 7 bases, and 14 bases lay in between. The CDR3 protein is CASSSGISGNTIYF. CDR3 coding DNA: TGTGCCAGCAGTTCTGGGATCTCCGGGAACACCATATATTTT.

This sequence joins TRBV18 and TRBJ1-1; D unresolved. Germline values: CDR1 KGHSH, CDR2 LQKENI. The CDR3 runs to 14 residues. V lost 2 bases, J lost 0 bases, and 7 bases lay in between. This CDR3 reads CASSPGYLNTEAFF. For the CDR3, the DNA is TGTGCCAGCTCACCAGGGTACTTGAACACTGAAGCTTTCTTT. Complete variable domain (other parts from reference TRBV18 and TRBJ1-1): NAGVMQNPRHLVRRRGQEARLRCSPMKGHSHVYWYRQLPEEGLKFMVYLQKENIIDESGMPKERFSAEFPKEGPSILRIQQVVRGDSAAYFCASSPGYLNTEAFFGQGTRLTVV.

This clonotype has a count of ten or more. The rearrangement uses TRBV7-9 and TRBJ1-5; 8 positions match TRBD1. Germline V gene data show CDR1 as SEHNR and CDR2 as FQNEAQ (reference sequence). V was clipped by 1 base and J by 7 bases; unmatched bases: 3. This CDR3 spans 14 amino acids. This CDR3 reads CASSLGTGRQPQHF. The CDR3 nucleotides are TGTGCCAGCAGCTTAGGGACAGGGAGGCAGCCCCAGCATTTT.

This clonotype was seen more than once but under ten times. The chain couples TRBV7-9 to TRBJ1-4, with TRBD1 matching 8 bases. The CDR3 length is 16 residues. Per the germline V gene, CDR1 is SEHNR and CDR2 is FQNEAQ (reference sequence). V lost 4 bases to trimming and J lost 5 bases; unmatched junction nucleotides: 9. The CDR3 region is CASSSLQGALNEKLFF. In DNA, the CDR3 is TGTGCCAGCAGCTCTCTCCAGGGGGCCCTAAATGAAAAACTGTTTTTT.

This clonotype has a count of ten or more. This rearrangement joins TRBV7-2 to TRBJ1-6, with D unresolved. Germline CDR1 reads SGHTA; CDR2 reads FQGNSA. Trimming took 3 bases from V and 0 from J, leaving 9 bases between them. This CDR3 region has 16 residues. The chain's CDR3 is CASSFDTNSYNSPLHF. CDR3 coding DNA: TGTGCCAGCAGCTTCGACACGAACTCCTATAATTCACCCCTCCACTTT.

This rearrangement joins TRBV27 to TRBJ1-1; D possibly corresponds to TRBD1 (5 bases). Trimming stripped 3 bases from V and 8 bases from J, with 19 bases between. The CDR3 has 15 amino acids. Per germline, CDR1 MNHEY and CDR2 SMNVEV (reference sequence). The CDR3 is CASSFRAPRRTEAFF. The CDR3 coding sequence is TGTGCCAGCAGTTTCAGGGCACCCCGGCGGACAGAAGCTTTCTTT.